The 31 T cell receptor beta chains reported below all come from one sample, sequenced in a study of shared clonotypes between healthy human individuals. Naive CD8 cells comprised CD45RO-negative, CCR7-positively selected cells, excluding terminally differentiated effector memory CD45RA+ cells. Data came from immunoSEQ multiplex PCR; TCRdb stores just in-frame clones and leaves some out. The table records around 2,100,000 clones, approximately 94% of them present only once. Sequenced: naive CD8+ T cells sorted from blood. The receptors were sampled from a man aged 18 to 29 in good health.

This chain connects TRBV4-1 to TRBJ2-1; the match to TRBD1 covers 7 bases. The germline gives CDR1 MGHRA, CDR2 YSYEKL. V was clipped by 0 bases and J by 4 bases; unmatched bases: 9. The CDR3 loop spans 17 amino acids. CDR3 DNA sequence: TGCGCCAGCAGCCAAGAAAGGACAGGAAGAGGGTACAATGAGCAGTTCTTC. It is translated as CASSQERTGRGYNEQFF.

The CDR3: CASSIFPGTESSYEQYF. CDR3 coding DNA: TGTGCCAGTAGTATTTTTCCCGGGACAGAAAGCTCCTACGAGCAGTACTTC. The genes are TRBV19 and TRBJ2-7; TRBD1 aligns across 7 bases. The ends lost 3 bases at V and 0 bases at J; junction bases unmatched: 11. Germline CDR1 reads LNHDA; CDR2 reads SQIVND (reference sequence). This CDR3 spans 17 amino acids.

The CDR3 is CATSPDSLEYEQYF. CDR3 coding DNA: TGTGCCACCAGCCCGGACAGCCTTGAGTACGAGCAGTACTTC. V and J are TRBV15 and TRBJ2-7; D possibly corresponds to TRBD1 (6 bases). The CDR3 loop spans 14 amino acids. CDR1 is LNHNV, CDR2 YYDKDF, per germline (reference sequence). V was trimmed by 5 bases and J by 4 bases, leaving 15 bases between them. Looking up the rest from reference TRBV15 and TRBJ2-7 gives the full variable domain: DAMVIQNPRYQVTQFGKPVTLSCSQTLNHNVMYWYQQKSSQAPKLLFHYYDKDFNNEADTPDNFQSRRPNTSFCFLDIRSPGLGDTAMYLCATSPDSLEYEQYFGPGTRLTVT.

This chain joins TRBV6-5 and TRBJ1-1; possible D gene TRBD1, 5 bases. V was trimmed by 6 bases and J by 5 bases, leaving 13 bases between them. Germline CDR1 MNHEY, CDR2 SVGAGI. The CDR3 consists of 13 residues. CDR3 DNA sequence: TGTGCCAGCAGACTCGGGACGGCGACTGAAGCTTTCTTT. Its protein product is CASRLGTATEAFF.

The rearrangement uses TRBV11-2 and TRBJ2-7, with 7 nucleotides matching TRBD1. The CDR3 is 15 residues long. Germline loops: CDR1 SGHAT, CDR2 FQNNGV. V trimming: 5 bases; J trimming: 9 bases; junction bases outside the gene matches: 16. Here the CDR3 reads CASSPLDRVYERQYF. In DNA form, the CDR3 reads TGTGCCAGCAGCCCCCTTGACAGGGTCTACGAGCGGCAGTACTTC.

CDR3 sequence reads: CASSLTEPGAGNEQFF. Written as DNA, the CDR3 is TGTGCCAGCAGCTTAACCGAGCCAGGGGCGGGGAATGAGCAGTTCTTC. V is TRBV13 and J is TRBJ2-1; either TRBD1 or TRBD2 may supply D (6 bases each). Germline CDR1 PRHDT, CDR2 FYEKMQ (reference sequence). The CDR3 has 16 amino acids. V lost 2 bases, J lost 7 bases, and 18 bases lay in between.

The rearrangement links TRBV7-8 to TRBJ2-1; maybe TRBD2 (6 bases). The germline V gene has CDR1 SGHVS and CDR2 FQNEAQ. This CDR3 comprises 16 residues. V was trimmed by 5 bases and J by 0 bases, leaving 14 bases between them. The CDR3 protein is CASSIEYSGSYNEQFF. CDR3 nucleotide sequence: TGTGCCAGCAGCATAGAGTATAGCGGCTCCTACAATGAGCAGTTCTTC.

The CDR3 spells CASSNRGGRETQYF. The CDR3 coding sequence is TGTGCCAGCAGCAACCGAGGGGGTAGAGAGACCCAGTACTTC. The V and J genes are TRBV28 and TRBJ2-5; D is possibly TRBD1 (6 bases). Germline values: CDR1 MDHEN, CDR2 SYDVKM. V was cut by 6 bases and J by 4 bases, with 15 bases left in between. The CDR3 is 14 amino acids.

The chain couples TRBV9 to TRBJ2-1; 10 nucleotides line up with TRBD2. V was clipped by 2 bases and J by 9 bases; unmatched bases: 8. Germline assignment: CDR1 SGDLS and CDR2 YYNGEE. The CDR3 extends over 15 amino acids. The CDR3 bases are TGTGCCAGCAGCGTCAGCGGGAGGGCCTTTAGTGAGCAGTTCTTC. It is translated as CASSVSGRAFSEQFF.

The rearrangement joins TRBV7-9 to TRBJ1-6, with no clear D. Germline loops: CDR1 SEHNR, CDR2 FQNEAQ (reference sequence). The CDR3 length is 15 residues. V was trimmed by 3 bases and J by 1 base, leaving 7 bases between them. The CDR3 nucleotides are TGTGCCAGCAGCTTGCCGGGTTCCTATAATTCACCCCTCCACTTT. Protein: CASSLPGSYNSPLHF.

This clone is a singleton in its sample. The rearrangement uses TRBV12-5 and TRBJ2-7, with D tentatively TRBD1 or TRBD2 (5 bases each). The CDR3 runs to 15 residues. The germline V gene has CDR1 LGHNT and CDR2 FRNRAP. Deletions cut 0 bases from V and 0 bases from J, with 9 bases between. The CDR3 nucleotides are TGTGCTAGTGGTTTGGTACGGGGCATCTCCTACGAGCAGTACTTC. Its protein product is CASGLVRGISYEQYF.

The chain links TRBV9 to TRBJ1-2; TRBD1 matches 9 bases. This CDR3 spans 15 amino acids. After removal of 0 bases from V and 3 bases from J, the junction contained 3 bases not matched to a gene. CDR1 is SGDLS, CDR2 YYNGEE, per germline. CDR3 sequence: CASSVVGDRDYGYTF. CDR3 coding DNA: TGTGCCAGCAGCGTAGTGGGGGACAGGGACTATGGCTACACCTTC.

V is TRBV15 and J is TRBJ2-7; 10 nucleotides agree with TRBD1. From germline, CDR1 is LNHNV and CDR2 YYDKDF (reference sequence). V gave up 10 bases and J gave up 7 bases; unmatched junction bases: 7. This CDR3 comprises 12 residues. The CDR3 bases are TGTGCCAACCGGGACAGGGGTTGGGAGCAGTACTTC. Its protein is CANRDRGWEQYF.

This sequence joins TRBV27 and TRBJ2-1, with D unresolved. There are 13 residues in the CDR3. Trimming cost V 0 bases and J 7 bases, with 7 bases left between them. The germline V gene has CDR1 MNHEY and CDR2 SMNVEV (reference sequence). The CDR3 loop reads CASSLSMGNEQFF. CDR3 nucleotide sequence: TGTGCCAGCAGTTTATCGATGGGGAATGAGCAGTTCTTC.

Note on this clone: A single base separates this from a much larger clone, so it may be a read error. This CDR3 is also generated by other DNA sequences in the sample. The CDR3 sequence is CASSGYEQYF. For the CDR3, the DNA is TGTGCCAGCAGTGGCTACGAGCAGTACTTC. The chain recombines TRBV2 with TRBJ2-7; D not certain. This CDR3 is built from 10 residues. Germline CDR1 is SNHLY and CDR2 is FYNNEI. V shed 4 bases and J shed 3 bases, with 1 base lying between them.

Turning to this clone: Within the sample, other DNA sequences also encode this same CDR3. The chain has TRBV27 and TRBJ2-2; D gene unclear. CDR3 size: 13 residues. In germline, CDR1 is MNHEY, CDR2 SMNVEV (reference sequence). V was shortened by 4 bases and J by 1 base, with 4 bases between the two germline ends. Here the CDR3 reads CASSSENTGELFF. CDR3 sequence (DNA): TGTGCCAGCAGTTCAGAGAACACCGGGGAGCTGTTTTTT.

The rearrangement joins TRBV6-5 to TRBJ2-2; TRBD2 aligns across 8 bases. Trimming removed 4 bases from V and 8 bases from J; junction bases left unmatched: 12. Germline V gives CDR1 MNHEY, CDR2 SVGAGI. CDR3 length: 16 residues. This chain's CDR3 is CASSLGVLAEEGELFF. The CDR3 nucleotides read TGTGCCAGCAGTTTAGGGGTACTAGCGGAGGAGGGGGAGCTGTTTTTT.

The V gene is TRBV7-9, the J gene TRBJ2-1; D unclear. The germline V gene encodes CDR1 SEHNR and CDR2 FQNEAQ (reference sequence). V gave up 4 bases and J gave up 8 bases, with 15 bases separating them. The CDR3 contains 14 residues. The CDR3 here is CASSSYFYLDEQFF. The CDR3, as DNA: TGTGCCAGCAGCTCCTATTTCTACTTGGATGAGCAGTTCTTC.

V is TRBV14 and J is TRBJ2-7, with D possibly being TRBD2 (5 bases). CDR3 size: 15 residues. V was shortened by 1 base and J by 2 bases, with 12 bases between the two germline ends. Germline assignment: CDR1 SGHDN and CDR2 FVKESK. The DNA of the CDR3 is TGTGCCAGCAGCCAAGGTCCGGGGATAACCTACGAGCAGTACTTC. Translation: CASSQGPGITYEQYF.

A few counts support this clone. The chain couples TRBV30 to TRBJ1-1; tentatively, D is TRBD1 (6 bases). V was clipped by 0 bases and J by 4 bases, with 12 bases between them. The CDR3 extends over 14 amino acids. Germline CDR1 and CDR2: GTSNPN and SVGIG (reference sequence). CDR3 residues: CAWSVLGGITEAFF. In DNA, the CDR3 is TGTGCCTGGAGTGTACTAGGGGGAATCACTGAAGCTTTCTTT.

The V gene is TRBV6-7, the J gene TRBJ2-3; D remains unclear. TRBV6-7 qualifies as an ORF whose function is uncertain. Trimming removed 0 bases from V and 0 bases from J, with 13 bases in between. The CDR3 runs to 17 residues. CDR3 protein: CASSYSVRFTSTDTQYF. For the CDR3, the DNA is TGTGCCAGCAGTTACTCAGTTCGGTTTACAAGCACAGATACGCAGTATTTT.

V gene TRBV11-2 combines with J gene TRBJ2-1; the D is unclear. Germline-derived CDR1 and CDR2 are SGHAT and FQNNGV. Trimming cost V 5 bases and J 0 bases, with 5 bases left between them. The CDR3 length is 13 residues. CDR3 sequence: CASSTNSYNEQFF. CDR3 coding DNA: TGTGCCAGCAGCACTAACTCCTACAATGAGCAGTTCTTC.

The chain joins TRBV28 to TRBJ2-1, with D hard to call. Germline V lookup: CDR1 MDHEN, CDR2 SYDVKM. CDR3 length equals 12 residues. V was trimmed by 3 bases and J by 10 bases, leaving 10 bases between them. CDR3 amino acids: CASSFGATEQFF. The CDR3 bases are TGTGCCAGCAGTTTCGGAGCAACGGAGCAGTTCTTC. The full variable domain, rest sourced from reference TRBV28 and TRBJ2-1, is DVKVTQSSRYLVKRTGEKVFLECVQDMDHENMFWYRQDPGLGLRLIYFSYDVKMKEKGDIPEGYSVSREKKERFSLILESASTNQTSMYLCASSFGATEQFFGPGTRLTVL.

This rearrangement joins TRBV2 to TRBJ2-7, with a weak D call TRBD1 (5 bases). Trimming left V 2 bases short and J 5 bases short, with 10 bases between. CDR1 and CDR2 (germline): SNHLY, FYNNEI. There are 13 residues in the CDR3. CDR3 amino acids: CASSEWGRNEQYF. The CDR3 region has the DNA TGTGCCAGCAGTGAATGGGGCCGAAACGAGCAGTACTTC. Full variable domain (remainder filled in from reference TRBV2 and TRBJ2-7): EPEVTQTPSHQVTQMGQEVILRCVPISNHLYFYWYRQILGQKVEFLVSFYNNEISEKSEIFDDQFSVERPDGSNFTLKIRSTKLEDSAMYFCASSEWGRNEQYFGPGTRLTVT.

The chain links TRBV4-1 to TRBJ1-1, with a possible D match to TRBD1 (6 bases). Between the trimmed V and J ends, which lost 1 base and 2 bases, there was a span of 23 bases. CDR3 length: 19 amino acids. CDR1 and CDR2 (germline): MGHRA, YSYEKL. The CDR3 nucleotides read TGCGCCAGCAGCCAAGCGCGGAGGGGGTCAGTCATATTTAACACTGAAGCTTTCTTT. Amino acids: CASSQARRGSVIFNTEAFF.

This sequence joins TRBV25-1 and TRBJ2-5; D call uncertain. V gave up 7 bases and J gave up 1 base, with 16 bases separating them. The CDR3 is made up of 15 amino acids. CDR1 is MGHDK, CDR2 SYGVNS, per germline. The CDR3 here is CASTPGIVTQETQYF. CDR3 bases: TGTGCCAGCACCCCTGGGATCGTCACCCAAGAGACCCAGTACTTC.

V gene TRBV11-2 combines with J gene TRBJ2-1; D remains unclear. Trimming cost V 0 bases and J 0 bases, with 9 bases left between them. Germline V gene data show CDR1 as SGHAT and CDR2 as FQNNGV. This CDR3 is 16 amino acids long. The CDR3 DNA is TGTGCCAGCAGCTTAGATCCCCTGAGCTCCTACAATGAGCAGTTCTTC. It codes for CASSLDPLSSYNEQFF.

The chain has TRBV27 and TRBJ2-5; 12 bases agree with TRBD1. J gave up 4 bases and V 7 bases, and 10 bases lay outside the gene matches. CDR1 is MNHEY, CDR2 SMNVEV, per germline (reference sequence). The CDR3 totals 16 residues. CDR3 amino acids: CASNLPGQGAVETQYF. The CDR3 DNA is TGTGCCAGCAACCTCCCGGGACAGGGGGCTGTAGAGACCCAGTACTTC.

V and J are TRBV15 and TRBJ1-4; D remains unclear. Looked up from germline, CDR1 is LNHNV and CDR2 is YYDKDF (reference sequence). This CDR3 has 17 amino acids. V gave up 0 bases and J gave up 6 bases, with 17 bases separating them. The CDR3 reads CATSREEGGFEYEKLFF. Written as DNA, the CDR3 is TGTGCCACCAGCAGAGAAGAGGGAGGGTTCGAGTATGAAAAACTGTTTTTT.

CDR3: CAWTSGDYYEQYF. As DNA, the CDR3 is TGTGCCTGGACCTCCGGAGATTACTACGAGCAGTACTTC. V is TRBV30 and J is TRBJ2-7; no reliable D call. CDR3 length: 13 amino acids. Trimming took off 4 bases at V and 3 bases at J, with 13 bases between the two ends. Germline V gene data show CDR1 as GTSNPN and CDR2 as SVGIG (reference sequence).

The genes are TRBV4-1 and TRBJ2-2, with D maybe TRBD1 (5 bases). Per the germline V gene, CDR1 is MGHRA and CDR2 is YSYEKL. The germline V and J ends were trimmed by 0 bases and 0 bases, with 14 bases remaining between them. The CDR3 is made up of 18 amino acids. CDR3 in DNA: TGCGCCAGCAGCCAAGAACCCCGACAGCGACCGAACACCGGGGAGCTGTTTTTT. Its translation is CASSQEPRQRPNTGELFF.